This TCR beta chain was identified during a study of cytomegalovirus exposure and HLA in healthy donors. Whole-study context: The approximately 110 validation repertoires used a platform that matched the one used for the approximately 610 first-cohort repertoires, as a later analysis reported. Notes on the study in general: Despite most TCR sequences being rare, some public TCRs occurred in many donors. The study labeled fewer than 200 TCR beta chains cytomegalovirus-associated.

CDR1 is MGHRA and CDR2 is YSYEKL in the germline V gene. The CDR3 is 17 amino acids. Trimming stripped 1 base from V and 0 bases from J, with 15 bases between. For this clone: The antigen remains unidentified.

Data came from immunoSEQ multiplex PCR; TCRdb stores just in-frame clones and leaves some out. Of 100,000 to 150,000 clones in the sample, less than 90% were seen once. The receptor was derived from a man aged 18 to 35 in good health and CMV-seropositive. J is TRBJ2-5 and V is TRBV4-1; maybe TRBD2 (5 bases). Sequencing was done on a sample of PBMCs. The chain's CDR3 is CASSQGDRTPYQETQYF. For the CDR3, the DNA is TGCGCCAGCAGCCAAGGCGATCGGACTCCGTACCAAGAGACCCAGTACTTC.